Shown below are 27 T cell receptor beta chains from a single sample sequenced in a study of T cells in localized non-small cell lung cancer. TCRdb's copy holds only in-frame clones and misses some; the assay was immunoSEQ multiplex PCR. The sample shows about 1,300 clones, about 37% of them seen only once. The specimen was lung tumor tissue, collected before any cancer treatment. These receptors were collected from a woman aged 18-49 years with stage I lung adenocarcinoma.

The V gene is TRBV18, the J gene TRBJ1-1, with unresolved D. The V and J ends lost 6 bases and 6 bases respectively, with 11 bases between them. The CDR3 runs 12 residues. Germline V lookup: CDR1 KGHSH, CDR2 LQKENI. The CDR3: CASSPGRPEAFF. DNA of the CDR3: TGTGCCAGCTCTCCCGGAAGGCCTGAAGCTTTCTTT.

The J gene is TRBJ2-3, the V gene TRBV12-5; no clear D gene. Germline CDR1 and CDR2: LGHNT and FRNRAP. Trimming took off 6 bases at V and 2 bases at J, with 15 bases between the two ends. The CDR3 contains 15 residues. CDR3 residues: CASGGLNSLTDTQYF. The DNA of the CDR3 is TGTGCTAGTGGCGGTCTCAATTCTCTCACAGATACGCAGTATTTT.

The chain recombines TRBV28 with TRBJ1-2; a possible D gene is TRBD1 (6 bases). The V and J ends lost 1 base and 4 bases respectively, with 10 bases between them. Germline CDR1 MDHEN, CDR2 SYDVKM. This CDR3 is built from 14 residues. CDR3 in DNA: TGTGCCAGCAGTTTATCCGGGACAAGCTATGGCTACACCTTC. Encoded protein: CASSLSGTSYGYTF.

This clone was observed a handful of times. The DNA for the CDR3 is TGTGCCAGCAGCGAGGGGGTAGCGGGACCATACGAGCAGTACTTC. Its translation: CASSEGVAGPYEQYF. This chain joins TRBV11-3 and TRBJ2-7; 8 bases map to TRBD2. Germline CDR1 reads SGHNT; CDR2 reads YENEEA. This CDR3 has 15 amino acids. V lost 5 bases to trimming and J lost 4 bases; unmatched junction nucleotides: 10.

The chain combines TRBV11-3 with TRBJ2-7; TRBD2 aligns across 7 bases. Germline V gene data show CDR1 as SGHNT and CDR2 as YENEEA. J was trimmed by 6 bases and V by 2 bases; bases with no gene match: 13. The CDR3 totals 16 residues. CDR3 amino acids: CASSLTWTGTKGEQYF. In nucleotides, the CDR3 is TGTGCCAGCAGCTTAACGTGGACCGGGACTAAGGGCGAGCAGTACTTC.

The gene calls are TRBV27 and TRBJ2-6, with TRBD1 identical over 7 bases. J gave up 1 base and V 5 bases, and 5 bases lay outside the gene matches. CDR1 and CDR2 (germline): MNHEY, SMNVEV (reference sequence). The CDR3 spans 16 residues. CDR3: CASSQDRTSGANVLTF. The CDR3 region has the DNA TGTGCCAGCAGTCAGGACAGGACGTCTGGGGCCAACGTCCTGACTTTC.

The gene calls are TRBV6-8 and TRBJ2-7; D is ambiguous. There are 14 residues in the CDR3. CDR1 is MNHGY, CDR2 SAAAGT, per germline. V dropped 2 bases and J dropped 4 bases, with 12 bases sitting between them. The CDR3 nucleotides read TGTGCCAGCAGTTACACCCCCTCGGGTTACGAGCAGTACTTC. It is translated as CASSYTPSGYEQYF.

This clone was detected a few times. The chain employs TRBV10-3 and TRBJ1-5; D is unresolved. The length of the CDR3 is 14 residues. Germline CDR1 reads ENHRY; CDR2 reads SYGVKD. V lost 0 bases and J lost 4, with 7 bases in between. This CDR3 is CAISESQTNQPQHF. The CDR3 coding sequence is TGTGCCATCAGTGAGTCCCAGACGAATCAGCCCCAGCATTTT.

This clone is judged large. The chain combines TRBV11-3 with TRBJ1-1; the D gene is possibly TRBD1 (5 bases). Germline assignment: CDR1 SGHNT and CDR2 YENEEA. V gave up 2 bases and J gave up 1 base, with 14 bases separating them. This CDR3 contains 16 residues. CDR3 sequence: CASSLSQGTSNTEAFF. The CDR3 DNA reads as TGTGCCAGCAGCTTATCGCAGGGAACGTCGAACACTGAAGCTTTCTTT.

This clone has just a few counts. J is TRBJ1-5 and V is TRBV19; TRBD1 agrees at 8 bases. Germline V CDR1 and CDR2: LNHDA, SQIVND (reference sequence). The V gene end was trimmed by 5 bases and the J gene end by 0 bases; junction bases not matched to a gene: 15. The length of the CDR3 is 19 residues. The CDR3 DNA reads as TGTGCCAGTAGTGGTGGGACAGGAATTACGGGCGCTAGCAATCAGCCCCAGCATTTT. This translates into CASSGGTGITGASNQPQHF.

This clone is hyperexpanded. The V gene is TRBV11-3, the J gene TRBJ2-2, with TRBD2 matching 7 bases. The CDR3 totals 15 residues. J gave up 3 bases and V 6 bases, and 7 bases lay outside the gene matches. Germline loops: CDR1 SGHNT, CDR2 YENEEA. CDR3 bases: TGTGCCAGCAGACGGAGCGGGGCGGACACCGGGGAGCTGTTTTTT. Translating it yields CASRRSGADTGELFF.

The CDR3 DNA reads as TGTGCCAGCAGCCAAGCTCCGGTTCTACTGTGGGAGACCCAGTACTTC. The encoded protein is CASSQAPVLLWETQYF. The gene calls are TRBV14 and TRBJ2-5; D not resolved. The length of the CDR3 is 16 residues. Trimming stripped 1 base from V and 5 bases from J, with 17 bases between. CDR1 is SGHDN and CDR2 is FVKESK in the germline V gene.

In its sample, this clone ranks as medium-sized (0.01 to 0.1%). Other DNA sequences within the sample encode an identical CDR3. The CDR3 DNA follows: TGTGCCAGCAGCGTTAGCGGGATCTCCTACAATGAGCAGTTCTTC. Encoded protein: CASSVSGISYNEQFF. This sequence joins TRBV9 and TRBJ2-1; TRBD2 aligns across 8 bases. The length of the CDR3 is 15 residues. V shed 2 bases and J 0 bases; nucleotides not matched to a gene: 1. Germline V CDR1 and CDR2: SGDLS, YYNGEE.

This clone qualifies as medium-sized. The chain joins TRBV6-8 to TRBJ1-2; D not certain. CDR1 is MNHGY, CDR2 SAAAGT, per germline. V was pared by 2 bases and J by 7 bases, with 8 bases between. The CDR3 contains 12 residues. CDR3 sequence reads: CASSYGGSGYTF. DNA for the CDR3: TGTGCCAGCAGTTACGGAGGGAGTGGCTACACCTTC.

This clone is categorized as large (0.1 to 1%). Here the CDR3 reads CASSDGQNTEAFF. The CDR3 bases are TGTGCCAGCAGTGACGGACAGAACACTGAAGCTTTCTTT. The V and J genes are TRBV6-8 and TRBJ1-1; maybe TRBD1 (5 bases). This CDR3 region has 13 residues. With 5 bases removed from V and 1 base from J, the gap between germline ends came to 8 bases. CDR1 is MNHGY, CDR2 SAAAGT, per germline.

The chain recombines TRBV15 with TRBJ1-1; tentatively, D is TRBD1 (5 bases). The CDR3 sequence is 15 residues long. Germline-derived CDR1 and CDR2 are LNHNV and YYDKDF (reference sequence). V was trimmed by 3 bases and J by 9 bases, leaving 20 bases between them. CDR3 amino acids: CATSRGKGSLSQAFF. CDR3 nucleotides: TGTGCCACCAGCAGGGGGAAGGGGAGCCTCTCCCAAGCTTTCTTT.

For the CDR3, the DNA is TGTGCTAGTGGTCAAGACAGGCTGTCGGCTGAAGCTTTCTTT. Translated: CASGQDRLSAEAFF. The chain recombines TRBV12-5 with TRBJ1-1; tentative D call: TRBD1 (6 bases). This CDR3 has 14 residues. V was cut by 5 bases and J by 6 bases, with 16 bases left in between. Germline V gene data show CDR1 as LGHNT and CDR2 as FRNRAP.

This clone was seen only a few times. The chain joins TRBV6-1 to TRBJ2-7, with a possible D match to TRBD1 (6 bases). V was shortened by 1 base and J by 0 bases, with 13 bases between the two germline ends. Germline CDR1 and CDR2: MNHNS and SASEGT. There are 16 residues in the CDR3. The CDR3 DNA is TGTGCCAGCAGTGAAGAGGTCGGGACACCCTCCTACGAGCAGTACTTC. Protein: CASSEEVGTPSYEQYF.

CDR3: CASSQTGSGEQYF. The CDR3 DNA follows: TGTGCCAGCTCTCAAACAGGGTCCGGAGAGCAGTACTTC. The V call is TRBV18, the J call TRBJ2-7; D perhaps matches TRBD1 (6 bases). V was shortened by 6 bases and J by 7 bases, with 16 bases between the two germline ends. The germline V gene has CDR1 KGHSH and CDR2 LQKENI. This CDR3 spans 13 amino acids.

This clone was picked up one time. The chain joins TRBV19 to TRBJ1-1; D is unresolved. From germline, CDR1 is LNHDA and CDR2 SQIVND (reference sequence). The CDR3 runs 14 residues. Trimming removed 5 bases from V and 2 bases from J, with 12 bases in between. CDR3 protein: CASSEVRKNTEAFF. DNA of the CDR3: TGTGCCAGTAGTGAGGTGCGGAAAAACACTGAAGCTTTCTTT.

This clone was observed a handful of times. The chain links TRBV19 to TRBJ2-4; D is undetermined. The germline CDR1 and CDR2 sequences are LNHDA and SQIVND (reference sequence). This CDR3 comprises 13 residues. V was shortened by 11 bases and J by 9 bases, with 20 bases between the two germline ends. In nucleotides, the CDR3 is TGTGCCGGAAGTTATGGCCGAGAAGGCATTCAGTACTTC. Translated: CAGSYGREGIQYF.

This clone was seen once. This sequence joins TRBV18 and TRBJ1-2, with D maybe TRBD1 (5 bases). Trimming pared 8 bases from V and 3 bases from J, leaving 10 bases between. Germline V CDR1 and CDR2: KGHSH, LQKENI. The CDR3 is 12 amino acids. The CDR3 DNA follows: TGTGCCAGCCACGCGGGGGACTATGGCTACACCTTC. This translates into CASHAGDYGYTF.

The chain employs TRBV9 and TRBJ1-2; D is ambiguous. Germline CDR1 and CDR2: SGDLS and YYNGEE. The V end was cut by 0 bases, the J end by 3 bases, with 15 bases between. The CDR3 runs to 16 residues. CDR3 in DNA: TGTGCCAGCAGCGTAGATGACACGCCTTCGGACTATGGCTACACCTTC. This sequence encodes CASSVDDTPSDYGYTF.

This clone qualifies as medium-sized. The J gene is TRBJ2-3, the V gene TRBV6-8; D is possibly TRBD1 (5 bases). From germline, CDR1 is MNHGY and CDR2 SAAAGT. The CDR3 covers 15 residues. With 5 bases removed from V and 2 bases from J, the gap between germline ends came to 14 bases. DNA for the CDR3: TGTGCCAGCAGTGCGTATCAAGGGGCCACAGATACGCAGTATTTT. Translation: CASSAYQGATDTQYF.

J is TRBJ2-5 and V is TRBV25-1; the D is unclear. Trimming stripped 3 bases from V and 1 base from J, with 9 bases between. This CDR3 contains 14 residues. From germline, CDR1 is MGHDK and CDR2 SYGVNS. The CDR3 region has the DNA TGTGCCAGCAGTGATGCAGGCAGCCAAGAGACCCAGTACTTC. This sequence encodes CASSDAGSQETQYF. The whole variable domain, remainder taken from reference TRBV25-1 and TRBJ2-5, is EADIYQTPRYLVIGTGKKITLECSQTMGHDKMYWYQQDPGMELHLIHYSYGVNSTEKGDLSSESTVSRIRTEHFPLTLESARPSHTSQYLCASSDAGSQETQYFGPGTRLLVL.

CDR3: CASSFAGTGISGANVLTF. The CDR3 DNA is TGTGCCAGCAGTTTCGCCGGGACGGGAATCTCTGGGGCCAACGTCCTGACTTTC. The J gene is TRBJ2-6, the V gene TRBV6-8; D may match TRBD1 or TRBD2 (5 bases each). The V gene's germline CDR1 is MNHGY and CDR2 SAAAGT. The CDR3 has 18 amino acids. Between the trimmed V and J ends, which lost 4 bases and 0 bases, there was a span of 16 bases.

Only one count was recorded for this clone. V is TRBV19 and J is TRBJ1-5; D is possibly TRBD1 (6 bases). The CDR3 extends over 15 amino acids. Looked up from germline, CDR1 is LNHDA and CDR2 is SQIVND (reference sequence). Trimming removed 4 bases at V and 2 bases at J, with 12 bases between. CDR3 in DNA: TGTGCCAGTAGTACCTGGGGGCAGGGCAATCAGCCCCAGCATTTT. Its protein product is CASSTWGQGNQPQHF.